The rows below give T cell receptor beta chains drawn from one sample of a study of vaccination effects on CD4 cells after COVID-19. This table comes from immunoSEQ multiplex PCR, and its TCRdb copy is limited to in-frame clones, with some not included. The profile shows tens of thousands of clones, over 80% of them singletons. Their cognate antigens are unknown. The source was CD4+ T cells from PBMCs cultured without peptide, collected before COVID-19 vaccination. Receptors originate from a human donor who received a COVID-19 vaccine. Both conserved end residues are part of each CDR3. The D gene is left open where the match is weak. Not all rows give a size; the values are once, few, many and, for expanded clones, a class.

. | . | TRBJ2-2 | TRBV24-1 | CATSDLKAHPTGELFF | TGTGCCACCAGTGATTTAAAAGCCCACCCCACCGGGGAGCTGTTTTTT
. | . | TRBJ1-1 | TRBV19 | CASSPSYSNTEAFF | TGTGCCAGTAGCCCCTCATACTCGAACACTGAAGCTTTCTTT
. | . | TRBJ1-6 | TRBV7-2 | CASSPRGNYNSPLHF | TGTGCCAGCAGCCCCCGGGGGAACTATAATTCACCCCTCCACTTT
few | TRBD1 | TRBJ1-1 | TRBV18 | CASSPRGQGTEAFF | TGTGCCAGCTCACCAAGGGGGCAAGGCACTGAAGCTTTCTTT
. | . | TRBJ2-3 | TRBV3-1/TRBV3-2 | CASSRRGAEHTDTQYF | TGTGCCAGCAGCCGACGTGGAGCGGAGCACACAGATACGCAGTATTTT
. | TRBD1 | TRBJ2-6 | TRBV2 | CASSVGTGIAGANVLTF | TGTGCCAGCAGTGTAGGGACAGGGATAGCTGGGGCCAACGTCCTGACTTTC
once | . | TRBJ2-2 | TRBV7-6 | CASSLTGKNTGELFF | TGTGCCAGCAGCTTAACCGGGAAGAACACCGGGGAGCTGTTTTTT
. | . | TRBJ1-3 | TRBV12-2 | CASRLGGNTIYF | TGTGCAAGTCGCTTAGGGGGAAACACCATATATTTT
. | . | TRBJ1-6 | TRBV19 | CASSTKGVDSPLHF | TGTGCCAGTAGTACGAAAGGGGTGGATTCACCCCTCCACTTT
. | . | TRBJ2-1 | TRBV6-5 | CASRAWTLYNEQFF | TGTGCCAGCAGGGCCTGGACACTATACAATGAGCAGTTCTTC
. | TRBD2 | TRBJ2-1 | TRBV15 | CATSRDRTSGGPEFF | TGTGCCACCAGCAGAGACCGGACTAGCGGGGGGCCTGAATTCTTC
. | . | TRBJ1-2 | TRBV7-9 | CASSSGVYGYTF | TGTGCCAGCAGCAGCGGGGTCTATGGCTACACCTTC
. | TRBD1 | TRBJ2-2 | TRBV18 | CASSPPGTGPPNTGELFF | TGTGCCAGCTCACCACCGGGGACAGGGCCACCGAACACCGGGGAGCTGTTTTTT
. | . | TRBJ2-2 | TRBV4-1 | CASSQGYGANTGELFF | TGCGCCAGCAGCCAAGGATACGGCGCGAACACCGGGGAGCTGTTTTTT
. | TRBD2 | TRBJ2-3 | TRBV2 | CASSEGGEDTQYF | TGTGCCAGCAGTGAGGGGGGGGAAGATACGCAGTATTTT
. | TRBD1 | TRBJ2-5 | TRBV9 | CASSVGSGGQETQYF | TGTGCCAGCAGCGTAGGATCAGGGGGCCAAGAGACCCAGTACTTC
few | . | TRBJ1-5 | TRBV6-5 | CASKGGGDQPQHF | TGTGCCAGCAAGGGGGGGGGCGATCAGCCCCAGCATTTT
once | TRBD2 | TRBJ2-5 | TRBV9 | CASSVDWRGRGETQYF | TGTGCCAGCAGCGTAGATTGGCGGGGGAGGGGAGAGACCCAGTACTTC
. | . | TRBJ2-5 | TRBV3-1/TRBV3-2 | CASRSPGETQYF | TGTGCCAGCCGGTCCCCCGGGGAGACCCAGTACTTC
. | . | TRBJ2-1 | TRBV29-1 | CSVEDRTSTYNEQFF | TGCAGCGTTGAAGATAGGACCTCCACCTACAATGAGCAGTTCTTC
. | TRBD1 | TRBJ1-5 | TRBV15 | CATSTDRGGNQPQHF | TGTGCCACCAGCACCGACAGGGGAGGCAATCAGCCCCAGCATTTT
. | TRBD1 | TRBJ2-6 | TRBV30 | CAWYRDRGLGANVLTF | TGTGCCTGGTACCGGGACAGGGGGCTTGGGGCCAACGTCCTGACTTTC
. | TRBD1 | TRBJ2-5 | TRBV6-5 | CASSRDRDETQYF | TGTGCCAGCAGCAGAGACAGGGACGAGACCCAGTACTTC
once | . | TRBJ1-2 | TRBV29-1 | CSVEEGHTF | TGCAGCGTTGAAGAGGGCCACACCTTC
. | . | TRBJ2-2 | TRBV7-9 | CASSLAVELFF | TGTGCCAGCAGCTTGGCGGTGGAGCTGTTTTTT
. | . | TRBJ1-2 | TRBV6-5 | CASSPQGTTNYGYTF | TGTGCCAGCAGCCCCCAGGGGACCACAAACTATGGCTACACCTTC
. | TRBD1 | TRBJ1-4 | TRBV11-2 | CASSSGQGNEKLFF | TGTGCCAGCAGCTCGGGACAGGGAAATGAAAAACTGTTTTTT
few | . | TRBJ2-3 | TRBV9 | CASSPRAGASTDTQYF | TGTGCCAGCAGCCCCCGAGCAGGGGCTAGCACAGATACGCAGTATTTT
once | . | TRBJ2-5 | TRBV5-1 | CASSDQGSETQYF | TGCGCCAGCAGTGACCAGGGTTCAGAGACCCAGTACTTC
. | . | TRBJ2-2 | TRBV29-1 | CSVGGSYTGELFF | TGCAGCGTTGGCGGTTCTTACACCGGGGAGCTGTTTTTT
. | . | TRBJ2-2 | TRBV27 | CASSRKIVQTNTGELFF | TGTGCCAGCAGCAGAAAAATTGTACAGACGAACACCGGGGAGCTGTTTTTT
. | . | TRBJ2-5 | TRBV6-1 | CASSEVQGIRMETQYF | TGTGCCAGCAGTGAAGTACAGGGCATCCGCATGGAGACCCAGTACTTC
. | . | TRBJ2-2 | TRBV5-1 | CASSPFLTNTGELFF | TGCGCCAGCAGCCCTTTCTTGACGAACACCGGGGAGCTGTTTTTT
. | . | TRBJ1-3 | TRBV27 | CASGGQLSGNTIYF | TGTGCCAGTGGGGGGCAGCTCTCTGGAAACACCATATATTTT
. | TRBD2 | TRBJ2-5 | TRBV6-6 | CASSRRVAGVQETQYF | TGTGCCAGCAGTCGCAGAGTAGCGGGGGTACAAGAGACCCAGTACTTC
. | TRBD1 | TRBJ2-6 | TRBV18 | CASSLGQGGTGANVLTF | TGTGCCAGCTCACTTGGACAGGGGGGGACTGGGGCCAACGTCCTGACTTTC
. | . | TRBJ1-4 | TRBV18 | CASSRAREGEEKLFF | TGTGCCAGCTCCCGGGCCAGGGAAGGGGAAGAAAAACTGTTTTTT
. | . | TRBJ1-5 | TRBV6-5 | CASSYSGGSNQPQHF | TGTGCCAGCAGTTACTCGGGGGGAAGCAATCAGCCCCAGCATTTT
. | TRBD1 | TRBJ1-1 | TRBV6-5 | CASTRQGMNTEAFF | TGTGCCAGTACAAGACAGGGCATGAACACTGAAGCTTTCTTT